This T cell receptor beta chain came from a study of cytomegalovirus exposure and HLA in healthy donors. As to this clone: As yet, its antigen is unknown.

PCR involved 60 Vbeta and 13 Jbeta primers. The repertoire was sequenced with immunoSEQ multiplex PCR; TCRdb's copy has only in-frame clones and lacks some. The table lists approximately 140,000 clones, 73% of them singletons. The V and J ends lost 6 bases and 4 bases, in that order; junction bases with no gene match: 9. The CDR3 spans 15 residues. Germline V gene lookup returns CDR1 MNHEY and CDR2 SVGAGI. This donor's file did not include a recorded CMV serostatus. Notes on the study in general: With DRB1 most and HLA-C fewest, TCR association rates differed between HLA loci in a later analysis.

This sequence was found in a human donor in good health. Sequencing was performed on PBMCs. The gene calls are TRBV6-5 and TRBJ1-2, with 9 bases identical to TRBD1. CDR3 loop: CASSLTGTGSYGYTF. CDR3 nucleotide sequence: TGTGCCAGCAGCCTAACCGGGACAGGGTCCTATGGCTACACCTTC.